The 14 T cell receptor beta chains reported below all come from one sample, sequenced in a study of control samples from healthy donors and cancer patients. Using immunoSEQ multiplex PCR, the repertoire was profiled, and TCRdb retains in-frame clones only, with some absent. The sample has 95,000 to 150,000 clones, more than 80% seen once. Sample: blood. The receptors originated from a man aged 50 to 60 in good health.

The chain recombines TRBV7-2 with TRBJ1-5, with D uncertain. The CDR3 spans 16 residues. The germline CDR1 and CDR2 sequences are SGHTA and FQGNSA. Trimming took off 5 bases at V and 5 bases at J, with 19 bases between the two ends. The CDR3 is CASSPPDGNLYQPQHF. CDR3 DNA: TGTGCCAGCAGCCCCCCGGACGGAAATCTCTATCAGCCCCAGCATTTT.

V usage is TRBV6-5 and J usage is TRBJ1-3, with D possibly TRBD1 on 5 matching bases. Germline V gene lookup returns CDR1 MNHEY and CDR2 SVGAGI. The CDR3 consists of 14 residues. Trimming stripped 7 bases from V and 4 bases from J, with 14 bases between. The CDR3 DNA is TGTGCCAGCACTCTCTCGGGGGTCGGAAACACCATATATTTT. Translated: CASTLSGVGNTIYF.

This clone occurred once. V gene TRBV19 combines with J gene TRBJ1-2; 7 nucleotides agree with TRBD1. The CDR3 sequence is 14 residues long. Trimming took 4 bases from V and 8 from J; bases not matched to a gene: 10. Germline V gene lookup returns CDR1 LNHDA and CDR2 SQIVND (reference sequence). The CDR3 nucleotides are TGTGCCAGTAGTACCGGGACAGACTCCAGCGGCTACACCTTC. Amino acids: CASSTGTDSSGYTF.

This rearrangement joins TRBV5-1 to TRBJ2-1; 16 bases map to TRBD2. Germline values: CDR1 SGHRS, CDR2 YFSETQ. With 4 bases clipped from V and 9 bases from J, the junction kept 7 bases outside the gene matches. The CDR3 totals 16 residues. Here the CDR3 reads CASSMGLAGGLGEQFF. The CDR3 bases are TGCGCCAGCAGCATGGGACTAGCGGGGGGGCTTGGTGAGCAGTTCTTC. The variable domain in full, completed from reference TRBV5-1 and TRBJ2-1, reads KAGVTQTPRYLIKTRGQQVTLSCSPISGHRSVSWYQQTPGQGLQFLFEYFSETQRNKGNFPGRFSGRQFSNSRSEMNVSTLELGDSALYLCASSMGLAGGLGEQFFGPGTRLTVL.

The chain links TRBV18 to TRBJ1-2; D ambiguous. Looked up from germline, CDR1 is KGHSH and CDR2 is LQKENI. Trimming cost V 2 bases and J 7 bases, with 11 bases left between them. This CDR3 region has 13 residues. CDR3: CASSPSDVGGYTF. The CDR3 nucleotides read TGTGCCAGCTCACCAAGTGACGTAGGTGGCTACACCTTC.

J is TRBJ1-4 and V is TRBV25-1; no clear D. The germline CDR1 and CDR2 sequences are MGHDK and SYGVNS. Trimming removed 4 bases from V and 8 bases from J, with 20 bases in between. CDR3 size: 16 residues. The CDR3 is CASSGDGWGGGEKLFF. The CDR3 nucleotides read TGTGCCAGCAGTGGGGATGGGTGGGGAGGTGGCGAAAAACTGTTTTTT.

The chain employs TRBV18 and TRBJ2-5; 8 bases map to TRBD1. The ends lost 4 bases at V and 3 bases at J; junction bases unmatched: 13. In germline, CDR1 is KGHSH, CDR2 LQKENI. The CDR3 contains 17 residues. The CDR3 here is CASSLFATGESEETQYF. Written as DNA, the CDR3 is TGTGCCAGCTCACTCTTCGCGACAGGGGAGAGTGAAGAGACCCAGTACTTC.

The chain joins TRBV7-2 to TRBJ2-1; no clear D gene. CDR3 length: 11 residues. From germline, CDR1 is SGHTA and CDR2 FQGNSA. Trimming pared 5 bases from V and 5 bases from J, leaving 4 bases between. Written as DNA, the CDR3 is TGTGCCAGCAGCGAAAACAATGAGCAGTTCTTC. Translating gives CASSENNEQFF.

The chain is built from TRBV18 and TRBJ1-1; tentative D call: TRBD1 (6 bases). Germline loops: CDR1 KGHSH, CDR2 LQKENI. This CDR3 contains 17 residues. Between the trimmed V and J ends, which lost 1 base and 5 bases, there was a span of 20 bases. CDR3 in DNA: TGTGCCAGCTCACCACAACAGGGACTTTTCGAAAGGACTGAAGCTTTCTTT. It specifies CASSPQQGLFERTEAFF.

This CDR3 reads CASSLGQGAYNEQFF. The CDR3 DNA reads as TGTGCCAGCAGTCTTGGACAGGGCGCATACAATGAGCAGTTCTTC. The genes are TRBV7-7 and TRBJ2-1; 8 nucleotides line up with TRBD1. In germline, CDR1 is SSHAT, CDR2 FNYEAQ (reference sequence). This CDR3 contains 15 residues. The V and J ends lost 6 bases and 4 bases, in that order; junction bases with no gene match: 8.

This clone appeared once. V gene TRBV6-5 combines with J gene TRBJ1-2; D not certain. The germline CDR1 and CDR2 sequences are MNHEY and SVGAGI. V lost 1 base, J lost 8 bases, and 14 bases lay in between. The CDR3 covers 14 residues. The CDR3: CASSYLDGIKGYTF. CDR3 DNA sequence: TGTGCCAGCAGTTACTTAGACGGAATTAAGGGCTACACCTTC.

The chain uses TRBV23-1 and TRBJ1-5, with 9 nucleotides matching TRBD1. TRBV23-1 is an ORF; its function is uncertain. V trimming: 2 bases; J trimming: 3 bases; junction bases outside the gene matches: 8. The CDR3 has 17 amino acids. The CDR3 sequence is CASSQTTGQGPNQPQHF. The CDR3 DNA follows: TGCGCCAGCAGTCAAACGACGGGACAGGGCCCCAATCAGCCCCAGCATTTT.

The chain links TRBV9 to TRBJ1-1, with D hard to call. The CDR3 sequence is 14 residues long. Germline CDR1 is SGDLS and CDR2 is YYNGEE. Trimming removed 0 bases from V and 3 bases from J, with 9 bases in between. CDR3 region: CASSVGAFDTEAFF. CDR3 nucleotide sequence: TGTGCCAGCAGCGTAGGGGCTTTTGACACTGAAGCTTTCTTT.

This clone was seen once. The J gene is TRBJ2-3, the V gene TRBV3-1 (or the pseudogene TRBV3-2); D is uncertain. The CDR3 runs 16 residues. V was trimmed by 4 bases and J by 2 bases, leaving 16 bases between them. The germline V gene encodes CDR1 LGHDT and CDR2 YNNKEL (reference sequence). The CDR3 spells CASSLYTGGPTDTQYF. DNA of the CDR3: TGTGCCAGCAGCCTCTACACGGGTGGTCCCACAGATACGCAGTATTTT.